Below, 27 T cell receptor beta chains from the same sample are listed, as sequenced in a study of OX40 agonist ivuxolimab in advanced cancers. The assay was immunoSEQ multiplex PCR, and TCRdb's table has in-frame clones only and misses some. This table holds about 93,000 clones, roughly nine tenths found once. The specimen was CD4+ or CD8+ T cells sorted from blood, collected in a trial of the OX40 agonist ivuxolimab. All receptors come from an adult with an advanced solid tumor such as melanoma, head and neck, liver or kidney cancer.

V and J are TRBV2 and TRBJ2-7; TRBD2 is a possible D gene (5 bases). The germline V and J ends were trimmed by 2 bases and 2 bases, with 13 bases remaining between them. This CDR3 comprises 15 residues. CDR1 and CDR2 from the germline V gene are SNHLY and FYNNEI. The CDR3, as DNA: TGTGCCAGCAGTGAATACTTCGGGGAGACCTACGAGCAGTACTTC. As protein: CASSEYFGETYEQYF.

The chain recombines TRBV28 with TRBJ1-4; 8 bases are a match to TRBD1. Germline trimming cut 3 bases from V and 8 bases from J; bases unmatched to any gene: 5. The germline gives CDR1 MDHEN, CDR2 SYDVKM. There are 14 residues in the CDR3. The CDR3 sequence is CASSFQGAGEKLFF. Here the CDR3 DNA reads TGTGCCAGCAGTTTTCAGGGGGCGGGGGAAAAACTGTTTTTT.

V is TRBV5-1 and J is TRBJ2-1; TRBD1 agrees at 8 bases. Germline V lookup: CDR1 SGHRS, CDR2 YFSETQ. The CDR3 sequence is 15 residues long. Losses at the gene ends were 5 bases for V and 8 bases for J; bases not matched to a gene: 12. The CDR3 here is CASRGQATVVDEQFF. The CDR3 nucleotides are TGCGCCAGCAGGGGACAGGCTACGGTGGTAGATGAGCAGTTCTTC.

The sample holds a few counts of this clone. The CDR3 region has the DNA TGTGCCAGCAAACAGGGTCGGTCACCCCTCCACTTT. Translated: CASKQGRSPLHF. The chain employs TRBV6-5 and TRBJ1-6; a possible D gene is TRBD1 (6 bases). V was cut by 7 bases and J by 10 bases, with 11 bases left in between. Germline V CDR1 and CDR2: MNHEY, SVGAGI. The CDR3 contains 12 residues.

The chain couples TRBV5-4 to TRBJ1-5; 7 bases are shared with TRBD1. V shed 5 bases, J shed 1 base, and the junction held 3 bases outside the gene matches. Germline lookup yields CDR1 SGHNT and CDR2 YYREEE (reference sequence). The length of the CDR3 is 14 residues. DNA for the CDR3: TGTGCCAGCAGTTCGGGACAGAGCAATCAGCCCCAGCATTTT. Translating it yields CASSSGQSNQPQHF.

The rearrangement joins TRBV7-8 to TRBJ1-1; no firm D call. The CDR3 is 14 residues long. Germline V gives CDR1 SGHVS, CDR2 FQNEAQ. V was trimmed by 2 bases and J by 2 bases, leaving 9 bases between them. The DNA for the CDR3 is TGTGCCAGCAGCTTAACGAGCGGTAACACTGAAGCTTTCTTT. Its protein product is CASSLTSGNTEAFF.

The chain has TRBV6-5 and TRBJ2-5, with TRBD2 identical over 15 bases. In germline, CDR1 is MNHEY, CDR2 SVGAGI. The CDR3 covers 15 residues. Germline trimming cut 6 bases from V and 4 bases from J; bases unmatched to any gene: 3. This chain's CDR3 is CASRSGLAGGETQYF. The CDR3 DNA reads as TGTGCCAGCAGATCGGGACTAGCGGGAGGAGAGACCCAGTACTTC.

The chain carries TRBV5-1 and TRBJ2-7; TRBD1 aligns across 8 bases. The length of the CDR3 is 12 residues. The J segment lost 6 bases and the V segment lost 4 bases, leaving 3 bases of the junction unmatched. Looked up from germline, CDR1 is SGHRS and CDR2 is YFSETQ. CDR3 in DNA: TGCGCCAGCAGCGGAACAGGGGGCGAGCAGTACTTC. Encoded protein: CASSGTGGEQYF.

This chain links TRBV7-2 with TRBJ2-2, with D possibly matching TRBD2 (5 bases). The germline V gene has CDR1 SGHTA and CDR2 FQGNSA. The CDR3 runs 16 residues. Trimming took 2 bases from V and 6 from J, leaving 16 bases between them. This CDR3 reads CASSLTGREWAGELFF. For the CDR3, the DNA is TGTGCCAGCAGCTTAACGGGAAGGGAATGGGCCGGGGAGCTGTTTTTT.

This chain links TRBV28 with TRBJ2-3, with unresolved D. The CDR3 totals 15 residues. V gave up 2 bases and J gave up 1 base, with 10 bases separating them. The V gene's germline CDR1 is MDHEN and CDR2 SYDVKM. CDR3 region: CASSLRRLRTDTQYF. CDR3 sequence (DNA): TGTGCCAGCAGTTTACGGCGGCTTCGCACAGATACGCAGTATTTT.

This sequence joins TRBV7-8 and TRBJ2-1; 15 bases line up with TRBD2. Trimming removed 2 bases from V and 0 bases from J; junction bases left unmatched: 8. The CDR3 runs to 20 residues. Germline-derived CDR1 and CDR2 are SGHVS and FQNEAQ. CDR3 loop: CASSLPPGLAGGSSYNEQFF. CDR3 nucleotide sequence: TGTGCCAGCAGCTTACCCCCGGGACTAGCGGGAGGCAGCTCCTACAATGAGCAGTTCTTC.

The chain is built from TRBV25-1 and TRBJ1-2; D call uncertain. V gave up 1 base and J gave up 4 bases, with 16 bases separating them. Germline CDR1 is MGHDK and CDR2 is SYGVNS. The CDR3 loop spans 16 amino acids. CDR3 loop: CASSEFGRDSFYGYTF. The CDR3, as DNA: TGTGCCAGCAGTGAATTTGGACGGGATTCATTCTATGGCTACACCTTC.

V gene TRBV5-6 combines with J gene TRBJ1-2, with 8 bases that match TRBD1. Germline trimming cut 3 bases from V and 11 bases from J; bases unmatched to any gene: 9. The CDR3 spans 13 residues. The germline gives CDR1 SGHDT, CDR2 YYEEEE. DNA for the CDR3: TGTGCCAGCAGCTGGGGACAGGCCCCTGGGTACACCTTC. Encoded protein: CASSWGQAPGYTF.

This chain uses TRBV11-3 with TRBJ2-1; D perhaps matches TRBD2 (6 bases). Germline values: CDR1 SGHNT, CDR2 YENEEA. This CDR3 has 14 residues. Trimming left V 5 bases short and J 1 base short, with 9 bases between. The CDR3 sequence: CASSPRGSYNEQFF. DNA for the CDR3: TGTGCCAGCAGCCCGCGGGGTTCCTACAATGAGCAGTTCTTC. Using reference TRBV11-3 and TRBJ2-1 for the parts outside the CDR3, the full variable domain is EAGVVQSPRYKIIEKKQPVAFWCNPISGHNTLYWYLQNLGQGPELLIRYENEEAVDDSQLPKDRFSAERLKGVDSTLKIQPAELGDSAVYLCASSPRGSYNEQFFGPGTRLTVL.

This clone has only a few counts. The chain has TRBV7-9 and TRBJ2-5; a weak D match, TRBD1 (6 bases). Germline V gene lookup returns CDR1 SEHNR and CDR2 FQNEAQ (reference sequence). The CDR3 spans 16 residues. Between the trimmed V and J ends, which lost 5 bases and 0 bases, there was a span of 16 bases. The CDR3 reads CASSGGGRTNQETQYF. The CDR3 DNA is TGTGCCAGCAGCGGTGGGGGCCGAACGAACCAAGAGACCCAGTACTTC.

This chain joins TRBV10-3 and TRBJ2-7, with 7 bases lining up with TRBD1. Per germline, CDR1 ENHRY and CDR2 SYGVKD. Unmatched junction bases numbered 5, after V lost 6 bases and J lost 3 bases. This CDR3 region has 13 residues. The CDR3 nucleotides are TGTGCCATCAGGACCGGGACAGACTACGAGCAGTACTTC. Translation gives CAIRTGTDYEQYF.

This clone was counted once. The gene calls are TRBV2 and TRBJ2-6, with D perhaps matching TRBD2 (6 bases). With 4 bases removed from V and 0 bases from J, the gap between germline ends came to 7 bases. The CDR3 sequence is 15 residues long. Germline CDR1 SNHLY, CDR2 FYNNEI. CDR3 sequence: CASSADYSGANVLTF. The CDR3 nucleotides are TGTGCCAGCAGTGCGGACTACTCTGGGGCCAACGTCCTGACTTTC.

V is TRBV19 and J is TRBJ2-1; TRBD1 agrees at 10 bases. The ends lost 8 bases at V and 5 bases at J; junction bases unmatched: 9. Per germline, CDR1 LNHDA and CDR2 SQIVND (reference sequence). The CDR3 covers 15 residues. The DNA of the CDR3 is TGTGCCAGTGGCCGGGACAGGGGCAGCAACAATGAGCAGTTCTTC. Its protein product is CASGRDRGSNNEQFF. Full variable domain (missing parts from reference TRBV19 and TRBJ2-1): DGGITQSPKYLFRKEGQNVTLSCEQNLNHDAMYWYRQDPGQGLRLIYYSQIVNDFQKGDIAEGYSVSREKKESFPLTVTSAQKNPTAFYLCASGRDRGSNNEQFFGPGTRLTVL.

V gene TRBV7-9 combines with J gene TRBJ2-3, with 9 positions matching TRBD2. CDR1 is SEHNR, CDR2 FQNEAQ, per germline (reference sequence). V lost 5 bases, J lost 0 bases, and 12 bases stayed unmatched. This CDR3 region has 18 residues. CDR3 sequence: CASSPEREAQPSTDTQYF. CDR3 sequence (DNA): TGTGCCAGCAGCCCCGAGCGGGAGGCGCAGCCCAGCACAGATACGCAGTATTTT. Based on the CDR3 plus reference TRBV7-9 and TRBJ2-3, the full variable domain is DTGVSQNPRHKITKRGQNVTFRCDPISEHNRLYWYRQTLGQGPEFLTYFQNEAQLEKSRLLSDRFSAERPKGSFSTLEIQRTEQGDSAMYLCASSPEREAQPSTDTQYFGPGTRLTVL.

The chain employs TRBV5-1 and TRBJ2-7, with D perhaps TRBD1 (5 bases). This CDR3 comprises 11 residues. Trimming removed 0 bases from V and 7 bases from J, with 5 bases in between. The germline V gene has CDR1 SGHRS and CDR2 YFSETQ. The DNA for the CDR3 is TGCGCCAGCAGCTTGGAGGGGGAGCAGTACTTC. Encoded protein: CASSLEGEQYF.

DNA of the CDR3: TGTGCCAGCAGCTCGGGACTAGCGGGAGGGCGTGAGCAGTTCTTC. Encoded protein: CASSSGLAGGREQFF. The V gene is TRBV7-8, the J gene TRBJ2-1, with 16 nucleotides matching TRBD2. Germline assignment: CDR1 SGHVS and CDR2 FQNEAQ. The J segment lost 9 bases and the V segment lost 4 bases, leaving 3 bases of the junction unmatched. This CDR3 region has 15 residues.

CDR3 amino acids: CASSSSLRSTDTQYF. DNA of the CDR3: TGTGCCAGCAGCTCGTCCCTCAGAAGTACAGATACGCAGTATTTT. This chain joins TRBV5-5 and TRBJ2-3, with unresolved D. Trimming removed 3 bases at V and 3 bases at J, with 14 bases between. Germline CDR1 and CDR2: SGHKS and YYEKEE (reference sequence). This CDR3 spans 15 amino acids.

The chain combines TRBV19 with TRBJ1-1, with D unresolved. This CDR3 has 15 residues. Between the trimmed V and J ends, which lost 7 bases and 0 bases, there was a span of 15 bases. Germline assignment: CDR1 LNHDA and CDR2 SQIVND (reference sequence). The CDR3 nucleotides read TGTGCCAGTACCCCCTCCATCCGGATGAACACTGAAGCTTTCTTT. It specifies CASTPSIRMNTEAFF.

This clone was seen once. V and J are TRBV19 and TRBJ2-1; the D is unclear. Germline assignment: CDR1 LNHDA and CDR2 SQIVND (reference sequence). The CDR3 length is 13 residues. Trimming left V 3 bases short and J 13 bases short, with 16 bases between. In DNA form, the CDR3 reads TGTGCCAGTAGTATTGAGTTTCCCCGCTCACAGTTCTTC. This encodes CASSIEFPRSQFF.

This clone was found a few times. The gene calls are TRBV19 and TRBJ1-5; D gene uncertain. The CDR3 runs to 13 residues. Germline-derived CDR1 and CDR2 are LNHDA and SQIVND (reference sequence). V lost 7 bases, J lost 2 bases, and 9 bases lay in between. CDR3 sequence reads: CASTYGGNQPQHF. The CDR3 DNA is TGTGCCAGTACATACGGAGGCAATCAGCCCCAGCATTTT.

The chain uses TRBV18 and TRBJ2-7; 8 bases are shared with TRBD1. The germline V gene encodes CDR1 KGHSH and CDR2 LQKENI. With 2 bases clipped from V and 3 bases from J, the junction kept 12 bases outside the gene matches. This CDR3 contains 17 residues. The CDR3 sequence is CASSPMSRDRYRYEQYF. In DNA, the CDR3 is TGTGCCAGCTCACCAATGTCCCGGGACAGGTACCGCTACGAGCAGTACTTC.

The CDR3 coding sequence is TGTGCCAGCAGCGCACGAGGGGACAGCCGGAGTCAGCCCCAGCATTTT. Translating gives CASSARGDSRSQPQHF. V is TRBV5-8 and J is TRBJ1-5; 7 nucleotides match TRBD1. The CDR3 spans 16 residues. With V trimmed by 4 bases and J by 6 bases, 13 bases remained unmatched. CDR1 is SGHTS and CDR2 is YDEGEE in the germline V gene.